This T cell receptor beta chain was identified in a study of identical twins (dated by TCRdb to 2015 to 2016). Background for the entire study: The study deep-sequenced TCR alpha and beta repertoires from monozygotic twins, unrelated adults of various ages and cord blood to test whether fetal clonotypes persist. To rule out contamination, the twin experiments were replicated at different times with different library preparation protocols. The paper as a whole reports these results and caveats: Invariant T cells such as MAIT and iNKT could partly confound zero-insertion analyses, although diverse VJ usage argued against such confounding for most clonotypes. Compared with coincidental sharing between unrelated individuals, out-of-frame TCR alpha sequences shared between twins had an excess of sequences with low generation probability. A weaker excess of twin sharing was found in beta out-of-frame sequences because the signal-to-noise ratio was lowered by fewer shared sequences. Out-of-frame TCR alpha sharing in monozygotic twins was systematically underestimated by recombination models, whereas sharing between unrelated individuals was in agreement with the recombination models. Because the same donors could not be followed over many years, the conclusions relied on cross-sectional statistical analysis. Abundant cord blood beta clonotypes had fewer insertions, young adult naive repertoires showed a similar but weaker trend, and memory repertoires showed no such trend.

On this clonotype: Its antigen remains undetermined. The sample holds no much larger clone one base away, and base qualities are not on file.

V is trimmed back by 10 bases and J by 7 bases, and the junction contains 6 bases that no gene match accounts for. The CDR3 runs 14 amino acids, cysteine and phenylalanine included. The entry retains the CDR3 DNA only, 42 bases that are in frame from base 1. Only healthy Caucasian donors were included. The twin cohort consisted of three pairs of female monozygotic twins, all aged roughly 18 to 30 years. Using Miltenyi CD45RO+ enrichment and human naive T-cell isolation kits, memory (CD45RO+) and naive T cells were isolated from PBMC. Library construction relied on 5' RACE. The sequencing machine was an Illumina HiSeq 2000. A universal primer binding site was added through template switching, and the final cDNA carried a unique molecular identifier so that TCR cDNA molecules could be counted accurately. First-strand cDNA for TCR alpha and beta chains was synthesized from specific primers in the conserved constant-segment region. To control for contamination, every cDNA library carried two barcodes: a SMART-Mk sample barcode plus Illumina barcodes. TruSeq adapter sequences and Illumina sample barcodes were added in two successive PCR steps. The TCR alpha and beta cDNA libraries were sequenced on the Illumina HiSeq platform using custom primers. On the study's bioinformatics: MiGEC processed the raw reads to extract unique molecular identifiers, while MiXCR was used to determine the CDR3 positions. For each individual, recombination models were inferred using an EM algorithm with the repgenHMM and IGoR tools. The analysis of shared clonotypes was done with the tcR package in R, with sharing normalized by the product of cloneset sizes. To study raw recombination without the effects of thymic and clonal selection, out-of-frame nonproductive sequences were analyzed. Starting from the raw public reads, TCRdb applied fastp trimming at Q25, assembled clones with MiXCR and retained in-frame beta chains. CDR3 protein duplicates are merged, each entry listing the most common genes and DNA. These V and J calls derive from TCRdb rather than the authors' analysis. The table for this sample lists 250,000 or so distinct CDR3 sequences; approximately 11% of them were counted only once. Roughly 4% of the sample is held by the ten biggest clonotypes.

The same data also contributed to another study, on yellow fever vaccine responses in identical twins. Per the second study: According to the authors, in identical twins the way T cells responded to vaccination appeared partly convergent and partly personalized. The study precisely tracked vaccine-responding T cell clones in identical twins.

The sequence is built from TRBV12-3 or TRBV12-4 and TRBJ2-1; TRBD2 agrees with 14 junctional bases. This sequence was found in a young woman in good health. Sequenced material: memory (CD45RO+) T cells sorted from blood. The label giving this sample's cell subset or site can be read as: CD45RO+ enriched T cells. The DNA sequence is TGTGCCACCGCGACTAGCGGGGGGGAAAATGAGCAGTTCTTC. The translation is CATATSGGENEQFF.